These 17 T cell receptor beta chains share one sample of origin, sequenced in a study of blood T cell repertoires in COVID-19. Method: immunoSEQ multiplex PCR; TCRdb's copy keeps in-frame clones and lacks some. This table has nearly 200,000 clones, roughly 84% appearing once. Sequencing was done on a sample of PBMCs or T cells enriched from blood (not recorded which). The receptors originated from a man between 40 and 49 years old who had recovered from COVID-19.

This rearrangement joins TRBV2 to TRBJ1-5, with 7 bases that match TRBD1. The CDR3 has 15 amino acids. Germline V gene sequence: CDR1 SNHLY, CDR2 FYNNEI. With V trimmed by 6 bases and J by 3 bases, 8 bases remained unmatched. The CDR3 loop is CASRPTGVDNQPQHF. DNA for the CDR3: TGTGCCAGCAGACCAACAGGGGTAGACAATCAGCCCCAGCATTTT. Based on the CDR3 plus reference TRBV2 and TRBJ1-5, the full variable domain is EPEVTQTPSHQVTQMGQEVILRCVPISNHLYFYWYRQILGQKVEFLVSFYNNEISEKSEIFDDQFSVERPDGSNFTLKIRSTKLEDSAMYFCASRPTGVDNQPQHFGDGTRLSIL.

This clone has a single count. The V call is TRBV7-3, the J call TRBJ1-1; perhaps TRBD1 as D (6 bases). The CDR3 contains 18 residues. The germline V gene encodes CDR1 SGHTA and CDR2 FQGTGA. V was clipped by 2 bases and J by 0 bases, with 19 bases between them. The CDR3 sequence is CASSLLPRGSSMNTEAFF. The CDR3 DNA sequence: TGTGCCAGCAGCTTATTACCCAGGGGATCCTCCATGAACACTGAAGCTTTCTTT.

The chain couples TRBV4-2 to TRBJ1-5, with TRBD1 identical over 7 bases. The CDR3 contains 13 residues. V lost 6 bases and J lost 7; bases outside the gene matches: 6. Germline loops: CDR1 LGHNA, CDR2 YNFKEQ. The DNA of the CDR3 is TGTGCCAGCAGTCAAACAGGGGAACAGCCCCAGCATTTT. Translated, it gives CASSQTGEQPQHF.

This chain connects TRBV2 to TRBJ2-6; 7 bases are shared with TRBD1. The J segment lost 1 base and the V segment lost 4 bases, leaving 7 bases of the junction unmatched. Germline V gives CDR1 SNHLY, CDR2 FYNNEI. The CDR3 runs to 17 residues. The CDR3 DNA is TGTGCCAGCAGTGGAGGGACAGCCGATTCTGGGGCCAACGTCCTGACTTTC. Translating gives CASSGGTADSGANVLTF.

CDR3 sequence (DNA): TGCGCCAGCAGCCAAGGGGACAGGGGGAGAAATGAAAAACTGTTTTTT. Its protein product is CASSQGDRGRNEKLFF. The V and J genes are TRBV4-3 and TRBJ1-4; TRBD1 aligns across 11 bases. Germline V gene data show CDR1 as LGHNA and CDR2 as YSLEER. The CDR3 runs to 16 residues. J gave up 5 bases and V 1 base, and 3 bases lay outside the gene matches.

This clone has a count of ten or more. The rearrangement joins TRBV5-1 to TRBJ2-7; 7 nucleotides align to TRBD2. This CDR3 is 15 amino acids long. The trim removed 3 bases at V and 6 bases at J, leaving 12 bases unmatched. Germline CDR1 and CDR2: SGHRS and YFSETQ. The CDR3 region is CASSSSGTKESEQYF. CDR3 bases: TGCGCCAGCAGCTCCTCCGGGACTAAAGAAAGCGAGCAGTACTTC.

V gene TRBV12-3 or TRBV12-4 combines with J gene TRBJ1-1; the D is unclear. The CDR3 spans 11 residues. The ends were cut back, 3 bases at V and 6 bases at J, with 5 bases in the middle. Written as DNA, the CDR3 is TGTGCCAGCAGTTTCCAGGCTGAAGCTTTCTTT. This translates into CASSFQAEAFF.

The V gene is TRBV5-1, the J gene TRBJ2-1; tentative D call: TRBD2 (5 bases). Germline V gene sequence: CDR1 SGHRS, CDR2 YFSETQ. The CDR3 runs 15 residues. V was trimmed by 4 bases and J by 7 bases, leaving 18 bases between them. CDR3 sequence reads: CASSQDGVGFNEQFF. CDR3 in DNA: TGCGCCAGCAGCCAGGACGGGGTGGGATTTAATGAGCAGTTCTTC.

The chain uses TRBV5-8 and TRBJ1-5; D not resolved. The CDR3 is 13 residues long. With 0 bases removed from V and 3 bases from J, the gap between germline ends came to 4 bases. Germline V CDR1 and CDR2: SGHTS, YDEGEE. The CDR3 nucleotides read TGTGCCAGCAGCTTGGATTACAATCAGCCCCAGCATTTT. Encoded protein: CASSLDYNQPQHF.

J is TRBJ2-7 and V is TRBV5-5; 8 nucleotides match TRBD1. CDR3 size: 14 residues. V was pared by 4 bases and J by 2 bases, with 5 bases of the junction left unmatched. The germline CDR1 and CDR2 sequences are SGHKS and YYEKEE (reference sequence). CDR3 in amino acids: CASSPGQVPYEQYF. For the CDR3, the DNA is TGTGCCAGCAGCCCGGGACAGGTTCCCTACGAGCAGTACTTC.

This rearrangement joins TRBV6-8 to TRBJ1-6; 7 bases are a match to TRBD1. The V and J ends lost 6 bases and 7 bases, in that order; junction bases with no gene match: 6. Germline V gene lookup returns CDR1 MNHGY and CDR2 SAAAGT. The CDR3 covers 14 residues. The CDR3 DNA reads TGTGCCAGCAGGCCGACAGGGAGGAATTCACCCCTCCACTTT. It codes for CASRPTGRNSPLHF.

This clone was observed a single time. The CDR3 DNA reads as TGTGCCAGCAGTTTATTTCAGGGGGCCTATGGCTACACCTTC. Residues: CASSLFQGAYGYTF. The chain uses TRBV28 and TRBJ1-2; 8 bases line up with TRBD1. The V gene's germline CDR1 is MDHEN and CDR2 SYDVKM. V lost 1 base and J lost 4; bases outside the gene matches: 2. CDR3 length equals 14 residues.

This chain links TRBV3-1 (or the pseudogene TRBV3-2) with TRBJ1-1; D is possibly TRBD1 (5 bases). V lost 1 base and J 4 bases, leaving 10 bases between the germline ends. CDR1 is LGHDT, CDR2 YNNKEL, per germline (reference sequence). This CDR3 spans 14 amino acids. Written as DNA, the CDR3 is TGTGCCAGCAGCCAAGGGGGGGAGGGCACTGAAGCTTTCTTT. Amino acids: CASSQGGEGTEAFF.

In the case of this clone: Other nucleotide sequences in the sample specify the same CDR3. The chain combines TRBV28 with TRBJ1-2; D unresolved. The length of the CDR3 is 13 residues. V was shortened by 3 bases and J by 2 bases, with 7 bases between the two germline ends. Germline CDR1 reads MDHEN; CDR2 reads SYDVKM. Here the CDR3 reads CASSFGGNYGYTF. CDR3 DNA: TGTGCCAGCAGTTTCGGAGGAAACTATGGCTACACCTTC.

The chain couples TRBV5-6 to TRBJ2-2, with D possibly being TRBD2 (7 bases). The CDR3 is 16 residues long. Between the trimmed V and J ends, which lost 4 bases and 3 bases, there was a span of 16 bases. Germline assignment: CDR1 SGHDT and CDR2 YYEEEE. The CDR3 DNA reads TGTGCCAGCAGCGACACGCGGGGGCCGGACACCGGGGAGCTGTTTTTT. It yields the protein CASSDTRGPDTGELFF.

The genes are TRBV4-2 and TRBJ2-1; 10 bases agree with TRBD1. There are 15 residues in the CDR3. V was pared by 4 bases and J by 8 bases, with 8 bases of the junction left unmatched. The V gene's germline CDR1 is LGHNA and CDR2 YNFKEQ. CDR3 residues: CASSPRTGGYDEQFF. The CDR3 nucleotides read TGTGCCAGCAGCCCCCGGACAGGGGGTTATGATGAGCAGTTCTTC.

This rearrangement joins TRBV29-1 to TRBJ2-7; D is unresolved. The CDR3 extends over 11 amino acids. CDR1 and CDR2 from the germline V gene are SQVTM and ANQGSEA. The V end lost 3 bases, the J end lost 4 bases, and 7 bases lay between the germline ends. In DNA form, the CDR3 reads TGCAGCGTTGACCAGGAATACGAGCAGTACTTC. Its protein product is CSVDQEYEQYF.